The table lists the clone carrying this T cell receptor beta chain with a count of one. TCRdb's table, derived via immunoSEQ multiplex PCR, lists solely in-frame clones and lacks some. The profile covers a few million clones, with approximately 95% appearing a single time and 0.35% to 0.5% taken by the ten largest. The trim removed 0 bases at V and 5 bases at J, leaving 9 bases unmatched. The CDR3 contains 16 residues. Germline assignment: CDR1 SGHRS and CDR2 YFSETQ. The sample belongs to a study of shared clonotypes between healthy human individuals. A split of CD4+ cells into CD45RA+ naive and CD45RA-negative memory subsets was performed.

V usage is TRBV5-1 and J usage is TRBJ2-7; 9 nucleotides agree with TRBD1. Sequences were obtained from naive CD4+ T cells from PBMCs. As for subset: CD45RA+ positively selected. This TCR derives from a man aged 18 to 29 in good health. Some clones in this sample may be carry-over from other donors' samples. CDR3 nucleotide sequence: TGCGCCAGCAGCTTGGTCCCGGGACAGGGTCTAGACGAGCAGTACTTC. It is translated as CASSLVPGQGLDEQYF.